Sequencing of this TCR beta chain was carried out in a study of blood T cell repertoires in COVID-19. Study in general: The United States, Italy and Spain supplied acute and convalescent COVID-19 samples. The cDNA or gDNA used as material had been derived from T cells, B-cell-depleted T cells, or PBMCs.

Original processing methods: Using reference gene primer amplification, nucleated cell counts were estimated. Assay: immunoSEQ multiplex PCR; the TCRdb copy retains only in-frame clones and omits some. V and J calls and clone size are given by that table; D and trimming were obtained from the DNA. Of 150,000 to 200,000 clones listed, approximately 90% are singletons. The sequence came from a human donor in a cohort sampled during active COVID-19. The source material was peripheral blood.

The CDR3 coding sequence is TGCGCCAGCAGCGGCGGGGGTGGTAACTATGGCTACACCTTC. This translates into CASSGGGGNYGYTF. The chain combines TRBV5-1 with TRBJ1-2, with TRBD1 as a possible D gene (5 bases). This CDR3 is built from 14 residues. CDR1 SGHRS and CDR2 YFSETQ come from the germline V gene. The V end was cut by 4 bases, the J end by 1 base, with 11 bases between.